This T cell receptor (beta chain) comes out of a study of OX40 agonist ivuxolimab in advanced cancers. Across the whole study: Given to patients was ivuxolimab, an agonistic anti-OX40 (CD134) antibody.

Clones were read by immunoSEQ multiplex PCR, and TCRdb kept only the in-frame ones, dropping some. This sample has about 33,000 clones; 65% to 85% occur once, and the top ten carry around a fifth. Trimming at V came to 7 bases and at J to 6 bases, leaving 11 bases not matched to a gene. The CDR3 covers 15 residues. In germline, CDR1 is SGHRS, CDR2 YFSETQ. Study observations and caveats: At doses 0.1 to 3.0 mg/kg, CD4+ and CD8+ clones expanded.

As to this clone: The antigen is unknown.

The clonotype was recovered from an adult with an advanced solid tumor such as melanoma, head and neck, liver or kidney cancer. V and J are TRBV5-1 and TRBJ2-7; TRBD1 matches at 12 bases. Sequences were derived from CD4+ or CD8+ T cells sorted from blood, sampled in a trial of the OX40 agonist ivuxolimab. The CDR3, as DNA: TGCGCCAGCGGCACAAGGGGACAGGGGGCCGCCGAGCAGTACTTC. Its translation is CASGTRGQGAAEQYF.